Following are 15 T cell receptor beta chains from one sample sequenced in a study of T cells after yellow fever vaccination. Each CDR3 protein gets one entry after TCRdb re-called the 5' RACE reads with MiXCR. The sample consists of 300,000 to 350,000 distinct CDR3 sequences, over 8.5% of them appearing once. Specimen: CD4+ T cells sorted from PBMCs, collected 45 days after the yellow fever booster vaccination. These receptors came from a man between 18 and 35 years old who received the YFV17D yellow fever vaccine.

This chain links TRBV20-1 with TRBJ2-7; 9 bases are a match to TRBD2. The CDR3 spans 14 residues. The V gene end was trimmed by 6 bases and the J gene end by 0 bases; junction bases not matched to a gene: 6. Germline lookup yields CDR1 DFQATT and CDR2 SNEGSKA (reference sequence). CDR3 sequence reads: CSANSGGSSYEQYF. The CDR3 nucleotides read TGCAGTGCCAATAGCGGGGGTAGCTCCTACGAGCAGTACTTC.

The rearrangement uses TRBV20-1 and TRBJ2-5; D possibly corresponds to TRBD2 (6 bases). This CDR3 is 15 amino acids long. Germline assignment: CDR1 DFQATT and CDR2 SNEGSKA (reference sequence). CDR3 sequence reads: CSAPPFAGNQETQYF. CDR3 nucleotides: TGCAGCGCCCCTCCATTCGCGGGGAACCAAGAGACCCAGTACTTC.

This clonotype appeared a few times. The chain combines TRBV7-6 with TRBJ1-5; D not certain. Germline-derived CDR1 and CDR2 are SGHVS and FNYEAQ. This CDR3 has 14 residues. V was shortened by 1 base and J by 4 bases, with 8 bases between the two germline ends. CDR3 residues: CASSLGALNQPQHF. CDR3 in DNA: TGTGCCAGCAGCTTAGGCGCCCTAAATCAGCCCCAGCATTTT.

At least ten counts were recorded for this clonotype. The rearrangement joins TRBV5-1 to TRBJ2-1, with 10 positions matching TRBD2. V lost 1 base to trimming and J lost 5 bases; unmatched junction nucleotides: 6. CDR1 and CDR2 from the germline V gene are SGHRS and YFSETQ. The CDR3 is 16 residues long. CDR3 region: CASSLTPSGGDNEQFF. In DNA, the CDR3 is TGCGCCAGCAGCTTGACCCCCAGCGGGGGGGACAATGAGCAGTTCTTC.

The genes are TRBV7-6 and TRBJ2-3; D might be TRBD1 or TRBD2, each matching 5 bases. The CDR3 consists of 16 residues. The V and J ends lost 1 base and 6 bases respectively, with 17 bases between them. The germline CDR1 and CDR2 sequences are SGHVS and FNYEAQ. CDR3 sequence (DNA): TGTGCCAGCAGCTTAGTTGTCGGGACCATGGTGGATACGCAGTATTTT. It specifies CASSLVVGTMVDTQYF. Using reference TRBV7-6 and TRBJ2-3 for the parts outside the CDR3, the full variable domain is GAGVSQSPRYKVTKRGQDVALRCDPISGHVSLYWYRQALGQGPEFLTYFNYEAQQDKSGLPNDRFSAERPEGSISTLTIQRTEQRDSAMYRCASSLVVGTMVDTQYFGPGTRLTVL.

The chain has TRBV5-1 and TRBJ2-3; 9 nucleotides match TRBD1. The germline gives CDR1 SGHRS, CDR2 YFSETQ. CDR3 length equals 14 residues. V was clipped by 6 bases and J by 2 bases; unmatched bases: 4. This CDR3 is CASKQGAPTDTQYF. In DNA, the CDR3 is TGCGCCAGCAAACAGGGGGCGCCCACAGATACGCAGTATTTT. The variable domain in full, with the rest retrieved from reference TRBV5-1 and TRBJ2-3, is KAGVTQTPRYLIKTRGQQVTLSCSPISGHRSVSWYQQTPGQGLQFLFEYFSETQRNKGNFPGRFSGRQFSNSRSEMNVSTLELGDSALYLCASKQGAPTDTQYFGPGTRLTVL.

This clonotype came up many times. The J gene is TRBJ2-7, the V gene TRBV3-1; D not resolved. Per germline, CDR1 LGHDT and CDR2 YNNKEL (reference sequence). V was pared by 1 base and J by 3 bases, with 4 bases between. The CDR3 consists of 12 residues. The CDR3 bases are TGTGCCAGCAGCCAAGGGGGCTACGAGCAGTACTTC. It specifies CASSQGGYEQYF.

This clonotype was detected only a few times. The chain uses TRBV28 and TRBJ1-2, with a weak D call TRBD1 (6 bases). Germline V gives CDR1 MDHEN, CDR2 SYDVKM. This CDR3 comprises 13 residues. V was pared by 10 bases and J by 7 bases, with 19 bases between. The CDR3 sequence: CAILRGAWLGYTF. The CDR3 DNA follows: TGTGCCATCCTCAGGGGAGCATGGCTTGGCTACACCTTC.

This CDR3 is CASSLLWNTGELFF. CDR3 sequence (DNA): TGCGCCAGCAGCTTGTTGTGGAACACCGGGGAGCTGTTTTTT. The chain has TRBV5-1 and TRBJ2-2; D call uncertain. This CDR3 is 14 amino acids long. Germline V gene sequence: CDR1 SGHRS, CDR2 YFSETQ. Trimming stripped 1 base from V and 1 base from J, with 5 bases between.

This clonotype was seen only a few times. The J gene is TRBJ2-1, the V gene TRBV7-2; D is undetermined. V lost 4 bases and J 7 bases, leaving 8 bases between the germline ends. This CDR3 contains 12 residues. CDR1 is SGHTA and CDR2 is FQGNSA in the germline V gene. Here the CDR3 reads CASSSLGNEQFF. DNA of the CDR3: TGTGCCAGCAGCTCCTTAGGGAATGAGCAGTTCTTC. The full variable domain, completed using reference TRBV7-2 and TRBJ2-1, is GAGVSQSPSNKVTEKGKDVELRCDPISGHTALYWYRQSLGQGLEFLIYFQGNSAPDKSGLPSDRFSAERTGGSVSTLTIQRTQQEDSAVYLCASSSLGNEQFFGPGTRLTVL.

This clonotype was detected a few times. The V call is TRBV11-2, the J call TRBJ1-5; tentative D call: TRBD1 (6 bases). This CDR3 is built from 15 residues. From germline, CDR1 is SGHAT and CDR2 FQNNGV. V was shortened by 2 bases and J by 2 bases, with 10 bases between the two germline ends. In DNA, the CDR3 is TGTGCCAGCAGCTTATCCAGGGGTGGCAATCAGCCCCAGCATTTT. This codes for CASSLSRGGNQPQHF.

The rearrangement links TRBV3-1 to TRBJ1-2, with a tentative D call TRBD1 (6 bases). The CDR3 runs 13 residues. V dropped 8 bases and J dropped 2 bases, with 12 bases sitting between them. Germline CDR1 and CDR2: LGHDT and YNNKEL (reference sequence). The CDR3 coding sequence is TGTGCCAGCCGACAGGACTCCAACTATGGCTACACCTTC. It yields the protein CASRQDSNYGYTF.

The gene calls are TRBV7-2 and TRBJ1-6, with D possibly being TRBD1 (6 bases). V was shortened by 2 bases and J by 6 bases, with 11 bases between the two germline ends. Germline CDR1 is SGHTA and CDR2 is FQGNSA. This CDR3 has 15 residues. The CDR3 protein is CASSLLGATNSPLHF. In nucleotides, the CDR3 is TGTGCCAGCAGCTTATTGGGGGCCACTAATTCACCCCTCCACTTT.

This sequence joins TRBV7-2 and TRBJ1-5, with 7 bases aligning to TRBD1. In germline, CDR1 is SGHTA, CDR2 FQGNSA. J lost 8 bases, V lost 3 bases, and 4 bases had no gene match. This CDR3 has 13 amino acids. For the CDR3, the DNA is TGTGCCAGCAGCTTTAACAGGGGAGAGCCCCAGCATTTT. Translation: CASSFNRGEPQHF.

The gene calls are TRBV12-3 or TRBV12-4 and TRBJ2-7; 8 bases map to TRBD1. Losses at the gene ends were 6 bases for V and 3 bases for J; bases not matched to a gene: 4. The CDR3 runs to 13 residues. DNA for the CDR3: TGTGCCAGCAGGCGGGGACAGGTCTACGAGCAGTACTTC. Translating it yields CASRRGQVYEQYF.